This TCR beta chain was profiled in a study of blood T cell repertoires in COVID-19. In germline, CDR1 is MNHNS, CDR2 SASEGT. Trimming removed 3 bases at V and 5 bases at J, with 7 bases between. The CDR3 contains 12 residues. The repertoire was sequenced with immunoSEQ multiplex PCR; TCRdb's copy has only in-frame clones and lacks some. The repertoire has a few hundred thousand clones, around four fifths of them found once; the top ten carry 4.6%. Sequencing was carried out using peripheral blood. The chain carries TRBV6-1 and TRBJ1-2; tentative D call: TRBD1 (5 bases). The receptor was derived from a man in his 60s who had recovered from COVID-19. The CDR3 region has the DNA TGTGCCAGCAGTGAGACAGCTTATGGCTACACCTTC. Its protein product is CASSETAYGYTF.